The subject of this entry is one TCR beta chain. These data originate in a study of cytomegalovirus exposure and HLA in healthy donors. Primers: 60 Vbeta forward and 13 Jbeta reverse. The method was immunoSEQ multiplex PCR; TCRdb's version includes in-frame clones alone and lacks a portion of them. The sample consists of under 200,000 clones, 70% to 80% of them appearing once. The CDR3 is made up of 16 amino acids. Germline V lookup: CDR1 SGHTA, CDR2 FQGNSA. Trimming removed 1 base at V and 2 bases at J, with 13 bases between. This receptor was taken from a woman under 40 in good health and CMV-seropositive. The rearrangement links TRBV7-2 to TRBJ2-3; D unresolved. Sequencing was carried out using PBMCs. The CDR3 reads CASSLVLGGVTDTQYF. CDR3 coding DNA: TGTGCCAGCAGCTTAGTACTTGGCGGAGTCACAGATACGCAGTATTTT. Filled out from reference TRBV7-2 and TRBJ2-3, the complete variable domain reads GAGVSQSPSNKVTEKGKDVELRCDPISGHTALYWYRQSLGQGLEFLIYFQGNSAPDKSGLPSDRFSAERTGGSVSTLTIQRTQQEDSAVYLCASSLVLGGVTDTQYFGPGTRLTVL.